This TCR beta chain was captured in a study of chemoradiotherapy in HPV16-positive cancers (dated by TCRdb to the early 2020s). In terms of the full investigation: Candidate HPV-specific T-cell clones and common TCR motifs were defined through functional T-cell assays on cells from a couple of HPV16-positive patients. Whether T-cell immunity against the HPV oncoproteins E6 and E7 changes during chemoradiotherapy and whether survival is affected by this immunity were examined in the study. The candidate HPV-specific TCRs and motifs were subsequently tracked in TCR repertoires obtained from some 80 patients with HPV-related cancers. The full study reports these points: The functional definition of HPV-specific T cells was derived from only two HPV16-positive patients, and the survival association was reported for HPV16-positive patients. Expansion of candidate HPV-specific clones and E7-related TCR motifs was observed in the tumor microenvironment during treatment, whereas no such expansion was observed for non-HPV-specific T cells. In HPV16-positive patients, expansion of HPV-responsive T cells during chemoradiotherapy was associated with improved recurrence-free survival.

Repertoires were sampled repeatedly over the course of chemoradiotherapy so that clonal expansion in the tumor microenvironment could be followed. The CDR3, from cysteine to phenylalanine, totals 14 residues. Just CDR3 DNA is preserved here, 42 bases in frame from base 1. A distance of 12 bases separates the germline ends of V and J, which lose 3 bases and 2 bases respectively. As encoded in the germline V gene, CDR1 is SGDLS while CDR2 is YYNGEE. In the case of this clone: The clone's antigen remains unknown. Qualities for individual bases were not recorded, and no much larger clone is one base off.

The method was the immunoSEQ multiplex PCR assay. Here the immuneACCESS table is served through TCRdb, limited to in-frame sequences with V and J called. Missing clones are a known gap in these copies; in checked studies unresolved V genes cover under half, and the rest lacks a known reason. The sample yields around 3,300 clones; around 83% were counted once. About 15% of the sample is taken by the ten largest. The chain is made from TRBV9 and TRBJ2-7, with the D gene too uncertain to name. This receptor was obtained from a human donor with HPV-associated anogenital cancer. Material: tumor tissue, obtained from a patient who underwent chemoradiotherapy. This receptor carries the CDR3 CASSAVGAPYEQYF. The sequence in DNA is TGTGCCAGCAGCGCCGTAGGCGCGCCCTACGAGCAGTACTTC. The full variable domain, with segments outside the CDR3 supplied by the reference TRBV9 and TRBJ2-7 proteins, appears as DSGVTQTPKHLITATGQRVTLRCSPRSGDLSVYWYQQSLDQGLQFLIQYYNGEERAKGNILERFSAQQFPDLHSELNLSSLELGDSALYFCASSAVGAPYEQYFGPGTRLTVT.